This T cell receptor (beta chain) appears in the sequencing data of a study of blood T cell repertoires in COVID-19. Across the whole study: Specimens from acute and convalescent COVID-19 originated in the United States, Italy and Spain.

Assay used: immunoSEQ multiplex PCR; TCRdb lists only in-frame clones, some missing. The table shows approximately 70,000 clones, with about 90% occurring only once. The germline V gene has CDR1 SGHRS and CDR2 YFSETQ. This CDR3 is 18 amino acids long. With V trimmed by 6 bases and J by 4 bases, 19 bases remained unmatched. Sequencing was done on a sample of peripheral blood. This sequence joins TRBV5-1 and TRBJ2-5, with 9 bases fitting TRBD2. This sequence was found in a woman of 80 years or more with active COVID-19. The CDR3 bases are TGCGCCAGCACCCTCGAGGCACGAAAAGGGACTAGCAGAGAGACCCAGTACTTC. This sequence encodes CASTLEARKGTSRETQYF. Looking up the rest from reference TRBV5-1 and TRBJ2-5 gives the full variable domain: KAGVTQTPRYLIKTRGQQVTLSCSPISGHRSVSWYQQTPGQGLQFLFEYFSETQRNKGNFPGRFSGRQFSNSRSEMNVSTLELGDSALYLCASTLEARKGTSRETQYFGPGTRLLVL.